One and the same sample provided the 15 T cell receptor beta chains below, sequenced in a study of blood T cells in healthy people across ages. A J-beta primer mix and a sample-barcoded 5' primer were used in a second PCR of about 7 to 12 cycles. Via MiXCR, TCRdb re-called the 5' RACE reads, giving one row per CDR3 protein. The data contain about a million distinct CDR3 sequences, less than 45% of them singletons. The specimen was blood. These receptors came from a man between 18 and 35 years old in good health.

Ten or more counts support this clonotype. The CDR3, as DNA: TGTGCCAGCAGCGTAGGCCTAGCGTCGTACGAGCAGTACTTC. Amino acids: CASSVGLASYEQYF. This sequence joins TRBV9 and TRBJ2-7; weak D call: TRBD2 (6 bases). Germline lookup yields CDR1 SGDLS and CDR2 YYNGEE. The CDR3 consists of 14 residues. V was pared by 0 bases and J by 4 bases, with 11 bases between.

The CDR3 sequence: CASRTGGAGYNEQYF. The CDR3 DNA follows: TGTGCCAGCAGAACCGGGGGGGCCGGCTACAATGAGCAGTACTTC. The chain employs TRBV7-9 and TRBJ2-7; 8 bases line up with TRBD2. V shed 6 bases and J 7 bases; nucleotides not matched to a gene: 14. The CDR3 contains 15 residues. Germline V gives CDR1 SEHNR, CDR2 FQNEAQ (reference sequence). The entire variable domain, with the rest obtained from reference TRBV7-9 and TRBJ2-7, is as follows: DTGVSQNPRHKITKRGQNVTFRCDPISEHNRLYWYRQTLGQGPEFLTYFQNEAQLEKSRLLSDRFSAERPKGSFSTLEIQRTEQGDSAMYLCASRTGGAGYNEQYFGPGTRLTVT.

The chain's CDR3 is CASRALNTGELFF. CDR3 DNA: TGTGCCAGCAGAGCGCTGAACACCGGGGAGCTGTTTTTT. V and J are TRBV6-5 and TRBJ2-2; D unclear. Trimming removed 6 bases from V and 1 base from J, with 6 bases in between. Germline lookup yields CDR1 MNHEY and CDR2 SVGAGI. This CDR3 is 13 amino acids long.

The V and J genes are TRBV5-1 and TRBJ2-1; TRBD2 matches at 10 bases. The length of the CDR3 is 19 residues. In germline, CDR1 is SGHRS, CDR2 YFSETQ. Trimming took 4 bases from V and 0 from J; bases not matched to a gene: 13. The CDR3 nucleotides read TGCGCCAGCAGCATTGGTGGGCTAGCGGGGGAACTCTCCTACAATGAGCAGTTCTTC. Translating gives CASSIGGLAGELSYNEQFF.

The chain couples TRBV29-1 to TRBJ2-5; tentatively, D is TRBD1 or TRBD2 (5 bases each). This CDR3 region has 12 residues. From germline, CDR1 is SQVTM and CDR2 ANQGSEA. Trimming stripped 4 bases from V and 4 bases from J, with 10 bases between. The CDR3 here is CSVGGTRETQYF. CDR3 in DNA: TGCAGCGTTGGGGGGACCCGAGAGACCCAGTACTTC.

The V call is TRBV13, the J call TRBJ2-6; D remains unclear. The V gene's germline CDR1 is PRHDT and CDR2 FYEKMQ (reference sequence). This CDR3 is built from 19 residues. V shed 3 bases and J shed 0 bases, with 18 bases lying between them. The DNA for the CDR3 is TGTGCCAGCAGCTTTTTTGGTTTGCTAGACCACTCTGGGGCCAACGTCCTGACTTTC. Protein sequence: CASSFFGLLDHSGANVLTF.

This clonotype was observed a handful of times. The genes are TRBV10-3 and TRBJ2-2; D call uncertain. This CDR3 is 15 amino acids long. Between the trimmed V and J ends, which lost 3 bases and 6 bases, there was a span of 14 bases. Germline CDR1 reads ENHRY; CDR2 reads SYGVKD. The CDR3 spells CAISDRLGEAGELFF. In DNA, the CDR3 is TGTGCCATCAGTGACAGGCTAGGAGAGGCCGGGGAGCTGTTTTTT.

The chain carries TRBV3-1 and TRBJ1-4; the D gene is possibly TRBD1 (5 bases). Trimming shortened V by 3 bases and J by 4 bases, and 15 bases separated the two germline ends. CDR3 size: 16 residues. Germline V gives CDR1 LGHDT, CDR2 YNNKEL (reference sequence). The CDR3 reads CASSHVREQVNEKLFF. The CDR3 nucleotides read TGTGCCAGCAGCCATGTCCGAGAACAGGTTAATGAAAAACTGTTTTTT.

This clonotype has just a few counts. The CDR3 reads CASSRTRTDNYGYTF. CDR3 DNA: TGTGCCAGCAGCCGCACAAGGACGGATAACTATGGCTACACCTTC. The chain couples TRBV7-2 to TRBJ1-2; D remains ambiguous. CDR3 length: 15 residues. Deletions cut 5 bases from V and 1 base from J, with 14 bases between. The germline V gene encodes CDR1 SGHTA and CDR2 FQGNSA. Full variable domain (rest looked up from reference TRBV7-2 and TRBJ1-2): GAGVSQSPSNKVTEKGKDVELRCDPISGHTALYWYRQSLGQGLEFLIYFQGNSAPDKSGLPSDRFSAERTGGSVSTLTIQRTQQEDSAVYLCASSRTRTDNYGYTFGSGTRLTVV.

The chain carries TRBV7-8 and TRBJ2-2; D is possibly TRBD1 or TRBD2 (6 bases each). This CDR3 comprises 11 residues. The germline V gene encodes CDR1 SGHVS and CDR2 FQNEAQ. V was cut by 8 bases and J by 9 bases, with 10 bases left in between. This chain's CDR3 is CASLGGRELFF. The CDR3 coding sequence is TGTGCCAGCCTTGGGGGGCGGGAGCTGTTTTTT.

The chain is built from TRBV5-6 and TRBJ2-1; a weak D match, TRBD2 (5 bases). Trimming pared 4 bases from V and 15 bases from J, leaving 29 bases between. The germline gives CDR1 SGHDT, CDR2 YYEEEE. The CDR3 covers 16 residues. The CDR3 coding sequence is TGTGCCAGCAGCCCAATGGGAGATTATAACCAAGAGACCCGGTTCTTC. This gives the protein CASSPMGDYNQETRFF.

The genes are TRBV10-3 and TRBJ2-5; perhaps TRBD2 as D (5 bases). Germline CDR1 ENHRY, CDR2 SYGVKD. The CDR3 contains 13 residues. Trimming shortened V by 8 bases and J by 1 base, and 11 bases separated the two germline ends. The CDR3 sequence: CAIGGGTQETQYF. DNA for the CDR3: TGTGCCATCGGTGGAGGCACCCAAGAGACCCAGTACTTC.

This clonotype appeared a single time. The junction and the germline gene differ at one end; a read error may be behind it. The chain recombines TRBV4-3 with TRBJ2-3; TRBD1 agrees at 10 bases. The CDR3 runs to 16 residues. Germline V gene data show CDR1 as LGHNA and CDR2 as YSLEER. The CDR3 spells CACSPTGQGNTDTQYF. The CDR3 coding sequence is TGCGCCTGCAGCCCCACGGGACAGGGGAATACAGATACGCAGTATTTT.

Only a few counts were recorded for this clonotype. The V gene is TRBV4-1, the J gene TRBJ2-1; 11 bases agree with TRBD2. Germline V gives CDR1 MGHRA, CDR2 YSYEKL. The J segment lost 8 bases and the V segment lost 2 bases, leaving 2 bases of the junction unmatched. CDR3 length equals 14 residues. The CDR3 loop is CASSQLAGGDEQFF. The CDR3 DNA sequence: TGCGCCAGCAGCCAATTAGCGGGGGGGGATGAGCAGTTCTTC.

The gene calls are TRBV7-2 and TRBJ1-2, with 10 nucleotides matching TRBD1. Germline V gene lookup returns CDR1 SGHTA and CDR2 FQGNSA. Trimming removed 4 bases from V and 4 bases from J; junction bases left unmatched: 9. The CDR3 runs 16 residues. The CDR3: CASSYTGTGVAYGYTF. CDR3 nucleotides: TGTGCCAGCAGCTATACCGGGACAGGGGTGGCCTATGGCTACACCTTC. Filled out from reference TRBV7-2 and TRBJ1-2, the complete variable domain reads GAGVSQSPSNKVTEKGKDVELRCDPISGHTALYWYRQSLGQGLEFLIYFQGNSAPDKSGLPSDRFSAERTGGSVSTLTIQRTQQEDSAVYLCASSYTGTGVAYGYTFGSGTRLTVV.